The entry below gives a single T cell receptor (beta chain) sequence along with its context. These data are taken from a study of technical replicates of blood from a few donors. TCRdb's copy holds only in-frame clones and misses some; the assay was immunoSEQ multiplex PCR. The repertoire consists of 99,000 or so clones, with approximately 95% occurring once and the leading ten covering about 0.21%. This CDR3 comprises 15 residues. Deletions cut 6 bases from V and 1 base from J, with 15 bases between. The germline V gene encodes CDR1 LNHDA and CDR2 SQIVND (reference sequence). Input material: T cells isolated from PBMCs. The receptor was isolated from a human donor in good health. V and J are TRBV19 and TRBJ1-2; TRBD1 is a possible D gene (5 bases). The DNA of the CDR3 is TGTGCCAGTAGAACGAGAACGACAGATAACTATGGCTACACCTTC. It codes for CASRTRTTDNYGYTF.